The present T cell receptor (beta chain) was sequenced within a study of blood T cell repertoires in COVID-19. Study in general: Italy, Spain and the United States were the sources of the convalescent and acute COVID-19 samples. The cDNA or gDNA used as material had been derived from T cells, B-cell-depleted T cells, or PBMCs.

Authors' methods: Amplified reference gene primers provided the basis for estimating nucleated cell counts. The repertoire was sequenced with immunoSEQ multiplex PCR; TCRdb's copy has only in-frame clones and lacks some. V and J calls and clone size are given by that table; D and trimming were obtained from the DNA. This sample has around 200,000 clones, with around nine tenths found just once. The CDR3 covers 15 residues. Trimming at V came to 0 bases and at J to 7 bases, leaving 7 bases not matched to a gene. Germline loops: CDR1 SGHTA, CDR2 FQGNSA. The TCR sequence derives from a woman in her late teens or twenties who had recovered from COVID-19. Sequenced sample: peripheral blood. The chain joins TRBV7-2 to TRBJ1-2; TRBD1 aligns across 8 bases. DNA of the CDR3: TGTGCCAGCAGCTTAGCGGGACAGGTACTACTTGGCTACACCTTC. Residues: CASSLAGQVLLGYTF. The entire variable domain, with the rest obtained from reference TRBV7-2 and TRBJ1-2, is as follows: GAGVSQSPSNKVTEKGKDVELRCDPISGHTALYWYRQSLGQGLEFLIYFQGNSAPDKSGLPSDRFSAERTGGSVSTLTIQRTQQEDSAVYLCASSLAGQVLLGYTFGSGTRLTVV.